This T cell receptor beta chain was obtained from a study of monozygotic twins with inflammatory bowel disease. Each of TCRalpha and TCRbeta cDNA went through two nested PCRs, lasting around 15 and 10 cycles. TCRdb re-called the 5' RACE reads and catalogs CDR3 proteins one per entry, DNA excluded. In all, the sample yields 350,000 to 500,000 distinct CDR3 sequences. Germline V gene lookup returns CDR1 DFQATT and CDR2 SNEGSKA (reference sequence). This CDR3 spans 12 amino acids. The chain has TRBV20-1 and TRBJ1-1. Specimen: blood. The origin of this receptor is a human donor with ulcerative colitis or Crohn's disease, or a healthy co-twin of an affected twin (not recorded which). CDR3 amino acids: CSARKGLAEAFF.